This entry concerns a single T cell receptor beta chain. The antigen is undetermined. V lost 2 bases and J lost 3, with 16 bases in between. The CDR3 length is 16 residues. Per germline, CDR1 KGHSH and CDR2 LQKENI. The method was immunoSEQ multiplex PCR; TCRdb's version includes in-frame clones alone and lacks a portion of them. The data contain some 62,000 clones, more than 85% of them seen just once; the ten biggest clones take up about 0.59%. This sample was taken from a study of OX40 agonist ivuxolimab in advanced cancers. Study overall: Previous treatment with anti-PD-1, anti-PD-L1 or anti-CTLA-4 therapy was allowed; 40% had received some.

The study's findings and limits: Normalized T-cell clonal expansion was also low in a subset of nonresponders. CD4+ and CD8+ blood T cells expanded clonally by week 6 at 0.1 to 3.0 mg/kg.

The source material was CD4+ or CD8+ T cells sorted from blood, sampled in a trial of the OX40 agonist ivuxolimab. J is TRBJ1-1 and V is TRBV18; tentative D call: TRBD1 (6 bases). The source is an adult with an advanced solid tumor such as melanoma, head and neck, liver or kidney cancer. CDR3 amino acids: CASSPFHRVGDTEAFF. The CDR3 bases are TGTGCCAGCTCACCATTCCACAGGGTTGGGGACACTGAAGCTTTCTTT.